The 11 T cell receptor beta chains listed next were all sequenced from one sample in a study of blood T cell repertoires in COVID-19. Assay used: immunoSEQ multiplex PCR; TCRdb lists only in-frame clones, some missing. Of approximately 180,000 clones in the sample, more than 75% were seen once. Sequencing was carried out using PBMCs or T cells enriched from blood (not recorded which). The source is a woman between 45 and 65 years old who had recovered from COVID-19.

The V and J genes are TRBV19 and TRBJ1-5; D unresolved. Germline V CDR1 and CDR2: LNHDA, SQIVND (reference sequence). V was trimmed by 4 bases and J by 7 bases, leaving 8 bases between them. The length of the CDR3 is 12 residues. CDR3 DNA sequence: TGTGCCAGTAGTAGGGAGGGCCAGCCCCAGCATTTT. This translates into CASSREGQPQHF.

This clone has a single count. This chain's CDR3 is CASKGVGIDQPQHF. The CDR3 DNA reads as TGTGCCAGCAAAGGGGTAGGGATAGATCAGCCCCAGCATTTT. The chain carries TRBV6-1 and TRBJ1-5, with D possibly being TRBD1 (5 bases). The CDR3 runs 14 residues. V lost 7 bases, J lost 5 bases, and 15 bases lay in between. The germline V gene has CDR1 MNHNS and CDR2 SASEGT.

V and J are TRBV5-4 and TRBJ2-7; 8 nucleotides match TRBD1. The CDR3 runs 15 residues. Germline CDR1 is SGHNT and CDR2 is YYREEE (reference sequence). The V and J ends lost 3 bases and 4 bases, in that order; junction bases with no gene match: 9. CDR3 bases: TGTGCCAGCAGCTCCTCGACAGGGGTGGGGTACGAGCAGTACTTC. It specifies CASSSSTGVGYEQYF.

The chain uses TRBV5-6 and TRBJ2-5; TRBD2 matches at 7 bases. This CDR3 is 14 amino acids long. The trim removed 3 bases at V and 2 bases at J, leaving 4 bases unmatched. Per the germline V gene, CDR1 is SGHDT and CDR2 is YYEEEE. CDR3 in amino acids: CASSYGGIQETQYF. CDR3 nucleotides: TGTGCCAGCAGCTACGGGGGGATTCAAGAGACCCAGTACTTC.

The table lists this clone with a few counts. The V gene is TRBV27, the J gene TRBJ2-1; possibly TRBD1 for D (6 bases). Germline loops: CDR1 MNHEY, CDR2 SMNVEV (reference sequence). The CDR3 has 16 amino acids. With 3 bases removed from V and 0 bases from J, the gap between germline ends came to 12 bases. The CDR3 DNA reads TGTGCCAGCAGTTTCCTGGGGGCGAGCTCCTACAATGAGCAGTTCTTC. This sequence encodes CASSFLGASSYNEQFF.

CDR3 in DNA: TGTGCCAGCAGCCAAGGAAGAGTGGACAGGAACACTGAAGCTTTCTTT. Amino acid sequence: CASSQGRVDRNTEAFF. V usage is TRBV3-1 (or the pseudogene TRBV3-2) and J usage is TRBJ1-1; a possible D gene is TRBD1 (6 bases). V gave up 1 base and J gave up 1 base, with 13 bases separating them. The CDR3 runs to 16 residues. Germline V gene data show CDR1 as LGHDT and CDR2 as YNNKEL (reference sequence).

This chain uses TRBV6-5 with TRBJ1-1, with 8 bases aligning to TRBD1. CDR1 and CDR2 (germline): MNHEY, SVGAGI. The CDR3 covers 13 residues. V was pared by 6 bases and J by 6 bases, with 6 bases of the junction left unmatched. The CDR3 DNA reads TGTGCCAGCAGATTAACAGGGGGGTCTGAAGCTTTCTTT. Protein product: CASRLTGGSEAFF.

Only a few counts were recorded for this clone. This chain joins TRBV18 and TRBJ1-5, with 10 bases aligning to TRBD1. V trimming: 5 bases; J trimming: 5 bases; junction bases outside the gene matches: 9. CDR1 and CDR2 (germline): KGHSH, LQKENI. The CDR3 has 16 residues. CDR3 amino acids: CASSMTGGKEDQPQHF. The CDR3 DNA follows: TGTGCCAGCTCAATGACAGGGGGCAAGGAAGATCAGCCCCAGCATTTT. Supplemented by reference TRBV18 and TRBJ1-5, the full variable domain reads NAGVMQNPRHLVRRRGQEARLRCSPMKGHSHVYWYRQLPEEGLKFMVYLQKENIIDESGMPKERFSAEFPKEGPSILRIQQVVRGDSAAYFCASSMTGGKEDQPQHFGDGTRLSIL.

The CDR3 DNA sequence: TGTGCCAGCAGTTCTAGCTCCTACGAGCAGTACTTC. Its translation: CASSSSSYEQYF. The rearrangement joins TRBV28 to TRBJ2-7, with unresolved D. Deletions cut 4 bases from V and 0 bases from J, with 4 bases between. CDR1 and CDR2 from the germline V gene are MDHEN and SYDVKM. The CDR3 runs to 12 residues.

This clone appeared a single time. The chain is built from TRBV3-1 (or the pseudogene TRBV3-2) and TRBJ2-4; 8 positions match TRBD2. This CDR3 has 17 amino acids. Germline-derived CDR1 and CDR2 are LGHDT and YNNKEL (reference sequence). The trim removed 0 bases at V and 0 bases at J, leaving 4 bases unmatched. The CDR3 DNA follows: TGTGCCAGCAGCCAAGAAAGGCTAGCGGGAGCCAAAAACATTCAGTACTTC. Its translation is CASSQERLAGAKNIQYF.

This chain uses TRBV6-6 with TRBJ1-6, with D possibly being TRBD1 (5 bases). The germline V gene has CDR1 MNHNY and CDR2 SVGAGI (reference sequence). The CDR3 is 15 amino acids. V was trimmed by 4 bases and J by 10 bases, leaving 17 bases between them. The CDR3 coding sequence is TGTGCCAGCAGTTCTGGGGGAGGGATTGGCTCACCCCTCCACTTT. The encoded protein is CASSSGGGIGSPLHF.